This passage covers 13 T cell receptor beta chains from one sample sequenced in a study of cytomegalovirus exposure and HLA in healthy donors. The PCR made use of 60 Vbeta and 13 Jbeta primers. The table came from immunoSEQ multiplex PCR; TCRdb's copy has only in-frame clones and leaves some out. The repertoire holds around 180,000 clones, with under 85% as singletons. The sequenced material came from PBMCs. The source is a man aged 18 to 30 in good health and CMV-seronegative.

This chain links TRBV6-5 with TRBJ2-3; TRBD2 matches at 7 bases. The V and J ends lost 6 bases and 7 bases, in that order; junction bases with no gene match: 7. Germline V gene lookup returns CDR1 MNHEY and CDR2 SVGAGI. The CDR3 length is 13 residues. The CDR3 is CASRDSGLNTQYF. DNA of the CDR3: TGTGCCAGCAGGGATAGCGGGCTCAATACGCAGTATTTT.

This clone has more than one count but fewer than ten. V is TRBV4-1 and J is TRBJ1-1, with 7 bases that match TRBD1. Germline trimming cut 4 bases from V and 4 bases from J; bases unmatched to any gene: 9. Germline CDR1 and CDR2: MGHRA and YSYEKL. The CDR3 has 15 amino acids. This CDR3 is CASSPQGGGLTEAFF. The CDR3 DNA is TGCGCCAGCAGCCCTCAGGGGGGCGGTCTCACTGAAGCTTTCTTT.

J is TRBJ1-2 and V is TRBV5-6, with D unclear. V dropped 5 bases and J dropped 3 bases, with 11 bases sitting between them. The V gene's germline CDR1 is SGHDT and CDR2 YYEEEE. The CDR3 is made up of 13 amino acids. CDR3 protein: CASRKESYYGYTF. The CDR3 DNA is TGTGCCAGCAGAAAAGAGAGTTACTATGGCTACACCTTC.

As for this clone: The junction departs from germline at one end; a sequencing error may be responsible. This chain links TRBV7-9 with TRBJ2-7; 7 bases agree with TRBD2. This CDR3 contains 15 residues. Germline V gene data show CDR1 as SEHNR and CDR2 as FQNEAQ (reference sequence). For the CDR3, the DNA is TGTTCCAGCAGCTTAGGAGCTAGCGGTACCTACGAGCAGTACTTC. Encoded protein: CSSSLGASGTYEQYF.

The chain is built from TRBV7-6 and TRBJ2-7, with a weak D call TRBD1 (5 bases). Trimming left V 4 bases short and J 2 bases short, with 18 bases between. Germline V gives CDR1 SGHVS, CDR2 FNYEAQ. The CDR3 is made up of 16 amino acids. This chain's CDR3 is CASSSDISTSPYEQYF. The CDR3 DNA reads as TGTGCCAGCAGCTCGGACATTTCAACTTCGCCCTACGAGCAGTACTTC. Full variable domain (remainder filled in from reference TRBV7-6 and TRBJ2-7): GAGVSQSPRYKVTKRGQDVALRCDPISGHVSLYWYRQALGQGPEFLTYFNYEAQQDKSGLPNDRFSAERPEGSISTLTIQRTEQRDSAMYRCASSSDISTSPYEQYFGPGTRLTVT.

This clone has only one observation. The chain carries TRBV10-2 and TRBJ2-7; no clear D. V was pared by 4 bases and J by 6 bases, with 19 bases between. The germline CDR1 and CDR2 sequences are WSHSY and SAAADI. The length of the CDR3 is 15 residues. CDR3 sequence (DNA): TGCGCCAGCAGTGGATTAGTCGATCCGCACGGCGAGCAGTACTTC. Residues: CASSGLVDPHGEQYF.

In its sample, this clone was seen a few times. The chain carries TRBV4-1 and TRBJ2-1, with TRBD2 identical over 10 bases. CDR3 size: 15 residues. The V segment lost 6 bases and the J segment 9 bases; nucleotides outside the gene matches: 11. Per germline, CDR1 MGHRA and CDR2 YSYEKL. In DNA, the CDR3 is TGCGCCAGCAGTTGGGGTCTAGCGGGAGTAGGTGAGCAGTTCTTC. Amino acids: CASSWGLAGVGEQFF.

The chain has TRBV7-2 and TRBJ1-5; 7 bases are shared with TRBD1. V lost 5 bases to trimming and J lost 7 bases; unmatched junction nucleotides: 8. This CDR3 is built from 14 residues. Per the germline V gene, CDR1 is SGHTA and CDR2 is FQGNSA. The CDR3, as DNA: TGTGCCAGCAGCCCCAGGGGGGCTGGGCAGCCCCAGCATTTT. Translation gives CASSPRGAGQPQHF.

The chain recombines TRBV7-2 with TRBJ1-6, with TRBD1 identical over 7 bases. Trimming took 1 base from V and 9 from J; bases not matched to a gene: 3. The CDR3 runs 14 residues. The V gene's germline CDR1 is SGHTA and CDR2 FQGNSA. The CDR3 spells CASSLEAGGSPLHF. The CDR3 nucleotides are TGTGCCAGCAGCTTAGAGGCAGGGGGTTCACCCCTCCACTTT. The variable domain in full, with the rest retrieved from reference TRBV7-2 and TRBJ1-6, is GAGVSQSPSNKVTEKGKDVELRCDPISGHTALYWYRQSLGQGLEFLIYFQGNSAPDKSGLPSDRFSAERTGGSVSTLTIQRTQQEDSAVYLCASSLEAGGSPLHFGNGTRLTVT.

About this clone: One end of the junction does not line up with germline, which may come from a read error. The CDR3 loop is CSSSHIDRGEYTQYF. DNA of the CDR3: TGTTCCAGCAGCCACATTGACAGGGGGGAATATACGCAGTATTTT. V and J are TRBV7-9 and TRBJ2-3; 9 nucleotides agree with TRBD1. Germline CDR1 is SEHNR and CDR2 is FQNEAQ (reference sequence). The CDR3 spans 15 residues.

V usage is TRBV4-1 and J usage is TRBJ2-5; TRBD1 agrees at 7 bases. Trimming removed 0 bases from V and 5 bases from J; junction bases left unmatched: 15. CDR1 MGHRA and CDR2 YSYEKL come from the germline V gene. The CDR3 sequence is 18 residues long. CDR3 nucleotides: TGCGCCAGCAGCCAAGACCCTACAGGGACAGCGCTGCGGGAGACCCAGTACTTC. It codes for CASSQDPTGTALRETQYF.

The chain is built from TRBV28 and TRBJ2-3, with no clear D. This CDR3 has 12 amino acids. V was trimmed by 3 bases and J by 8 bases, leaving 9 bases between them. Germline loops: CDR1 MDHEN, CDR2 SYDVKM. CDR3 region: CASSLQSATQYF. As DNA, the CDR3 is TGTGCCAGCAGTTTGCAGTCCGCTACGCAGTATTTT.

This clone was recorded only once. V usage is TRBV28 and J usage is TRBJ2-7, with 9 positions matching TRBD1. CDR1 MDHEN and CDR2 SYDVKM come from the germline V gene. V shed 6 bases, J shed 2 bases, and the junction held 8 bases outside the gene matches. The CDR3 extends over 15 amino acids. The CDR3 reads CASRTGQGITYEQYF. CDR3 coding DNA: TGTGCCAGCAGGACGGGACAGGGCATAACCTACGAGCAGTACTTC.